The next 4 T cell receptor beta chains were all read from a single sample in a study of human T cells and chemical hapten exposure listed by TCRdb under 2021. Receptors were amplified or captured by RACE. Sequencing relied on a NextSeq 500. TCRdb reworked the public reads: Q25 trimming with fastp, MiXCR clone assembly, productive beta chains retained. Entries are consolidated by CDR3 protein sequence, retaining the most common genes and DNA. In all, the sample holds about 68,000 distinct CDR3 sequences, and approximately 10% of those were seen once. The ten largest clones take up 4.5% to 6.5% of the sample. The label giving this sample's time point can be read as: pre-sensitization, week 0. In the paper's terms, the treatment or condition label means: therapeutic diphenylcyclopropenone sensitization with weekly scalp DPC. The sequences come from whole blood, collected in connection with sensitization to the hapten diphenylcyclopropenone (DPC). The source of these receptors is a woman aged 45-65 years with alopecia areata. Some clones in this sample may be carry-over from other donors' samples.

This clonotype was detected ten times or more. The rearrangement joins TRBV29-1 to TRBJ1-1; D is perhaps TRBD1 (5 bases). In germline, CDR1 is SQVTM, CDR2 ANQGSEA. Trimming removed 4 bases at V and 0 bases at J, with 12 bases between. This CDR3 is built from 14 residues. The CDR3 here is CSVVRDPMNTEAFF. CDR3 nucleotides: TGCAGCGTTGTCAGGGACCCAATGAACACTGAAGCTTTCTTT.

This clonotype came up many times. The V gene is TRBV6-4, the J gene TRBJ2-3; 10 bases align to TRBD2. The CDR3 spans 14 residues. CDR1 is MRHNA, CDR2 SNTAGT, per germline. The trim removed 3 bases at V and 6 bases at J, leaving 3 bases unmatched. The CDR3 reads CASSEAGGADTQYF. In DNA, the CDR3 is TGTGCCAGCAGTGAAGCGGGAGGGGCTGATACGCAGTATTTT.

The sample holds many counts of this clonotype. The rearrangement joins TRBV20-1 to TRBJ2-1, with D perhaps TRBD2 (6 bases). Looked up from germline, CDR1 is DFQATT and CDR2 is SNEGSKA (reference sequence). V lost 2 bases and J 2 bases, leaving 10 bases between the germline ends. The length of the CDR3 is 14 residues. The CDR3 sequence is CSARRASAYNEQFF. CDR3 DNA: TGCAGTGCTAGAAGGGCTAGCGCCTACAATGAGCAGTTCTTC.

Worth noting for this clonotype: Just one base apart from a much larger clone, this may be a read error. The V and J genes are TRBV7-2 and TRBJ1-2; possibly TRBD1 for D (5 bases). From germline, CDR1 is SGHTA and CDR2 FQGNSA. The length of the CDR3 is 16 residues. Trimming removed 7 bases from V and 4 bases from J, with 22 bases in between. The CDR3 nucleotides read TGTGCCAGCACCACGGGTGACAAGGGGCCTCTCTATGGCTACACCTTC. Residues: CASTTGDKGPLYGYTF.